A single sample gave rise to the 5 T cell receptor beta chains below, sequenced in a study of blood T cell repertoires in COVID-19. Here immunoSEQ multiplex PCR was the method, and the copy in TCRdb shows in-frame clones only, minus some. The sample holds fewer than 300,000 clones, around 83% seen once. Sequenced material: PBMCs or T cells enriched from blood (not recorded which). The receptors shown here come from a man between 40 and 49 years old who had been exposed to COVID-19.

The J gene is TRBJ2-7, the V gene TRBV4-1; 7 positions match TRBD2. V shed 1 base, J shed 0 bases, and the junction held 6 bases outside the gene matches. Germline lookup yields CDR1 MGHRA and CDR2 YSYEKL. This CDR3 has 16 residues. The CDR3: CASSQGGGGDSYEQYF. The CDR3 DNA reads as TGCGCCAGCAGCCAAGGGGGCGGGGGAGACTCCTACGAGCAGTACTTC.

The gene calls are TRBV5-4 and TRBJ2-3, with D maybe TRBD2 (5 bases). The V gene lost 2 bases and the J gene lost 5 bases, with 15 bases spanning the gap. The CDR3 contains 15 residues. Germline V gives CDR1 SGHNT, CDR2 YYREEE (reference sequence). This chain's CDR3 is CASSFRSGAEDTQYF. The DNA of the CDR3 is TGTGCCAGCAGCTTTCGAAGCGGCGCCGAAGATACGCAGTATTTT.

The CDR3 sequence: CASSVGGMAQETQYF. CDR3 nucleotide sequence: TGTGCCAGCAGCGTAGGGGGCATGGCACAAGAGACCCAGTACTTC. The chain couples TRBV9 to TRBJ2-5; possibly TRBD1 for D (5 bases). Germline V CDR1 and CDR2: SGDLS, YYNGEE. The germline V and J ends were trimmed by 0 bases and 2 bases, with 11 bases remaining between them. The CDR3 is 15 residues long.

The rearrangement uses TRBV5-4 and TRBJ2-5, with 8 bases identical to TRBD2. The V gene's germline CDR1 is SGHNT and CDR2 YYREEE (reference sequence). The CDR3 totals 15 residues. After removal of 0 bases from V and 7 bases from J, the junction contained 8 bases not matched to a gene. The CDR3 is CASSLGAGEELTQYF. In DNA, the CDR3 is TGTGCCAGCAGCTTGGGAGCGGGAGAAGAGTTGACCCAGTACTTC.

The rearrangement joins TRBV9 to TRBJ2-1; 9 bases line up with TRBD2. The CDR3 extends over 16 amino acids. V lost 3 bases to trimming and J lost 6 bases; unmatched junction nucleotides: 10. Germline CDR1 and CDR2: SGDLS and YYNGEE. As DNA, the CDR3 is TGTGCCAGCAGCGCACGCGGGAGGGAGGGGCCCAATGAGCAGTTCTTC. This codes for CASSARGREGPNEQFF.